The T cell receptor (beta chain) described here comes from a study of blood T cell repertoires in COVID-19. About the research overall: Spain, Italy and the United States supplied samples that represented acute and convalescent COVID-19. PBMCs, B-cell-depleted T cells, or T cells were the source of the cDNA or gDNA that made up the material.

Authors' data handling: Estimated nucleated cell counts came from reference gene primer amplification. Clones were read by immunoSEQ multiplex PCR, and TCRdb kept only the in-frame ones, dropping some. That table supplies the V and J calls and clone size; D and trimming were determined from the DNA. The data hold about 270,000 clones, with roughly 90% observed a single time. Followed over time, Seattle patients had been enrolled while infection was active. This TCR was sampled from a young woman with COVID-19, enrolled during active disease. Sequencing input: peripheral blood.

CDR3 sequence (DNA): TGCAGCGTTGAAGCCGACGGGTCTGAAGCTTTCTTT. Encoded protein: CSVEADGSEAFF. The chain is built from TRBV29-1 and TRBJ1-1; no clear D. The CDR3 sequence is 12 residues long. CDR1 is SQVTM, CDR2 ANQGSEA, per germline. The V gene lost 1 base and the J gene lost 6 bases, with 9 bases spanning the gap.